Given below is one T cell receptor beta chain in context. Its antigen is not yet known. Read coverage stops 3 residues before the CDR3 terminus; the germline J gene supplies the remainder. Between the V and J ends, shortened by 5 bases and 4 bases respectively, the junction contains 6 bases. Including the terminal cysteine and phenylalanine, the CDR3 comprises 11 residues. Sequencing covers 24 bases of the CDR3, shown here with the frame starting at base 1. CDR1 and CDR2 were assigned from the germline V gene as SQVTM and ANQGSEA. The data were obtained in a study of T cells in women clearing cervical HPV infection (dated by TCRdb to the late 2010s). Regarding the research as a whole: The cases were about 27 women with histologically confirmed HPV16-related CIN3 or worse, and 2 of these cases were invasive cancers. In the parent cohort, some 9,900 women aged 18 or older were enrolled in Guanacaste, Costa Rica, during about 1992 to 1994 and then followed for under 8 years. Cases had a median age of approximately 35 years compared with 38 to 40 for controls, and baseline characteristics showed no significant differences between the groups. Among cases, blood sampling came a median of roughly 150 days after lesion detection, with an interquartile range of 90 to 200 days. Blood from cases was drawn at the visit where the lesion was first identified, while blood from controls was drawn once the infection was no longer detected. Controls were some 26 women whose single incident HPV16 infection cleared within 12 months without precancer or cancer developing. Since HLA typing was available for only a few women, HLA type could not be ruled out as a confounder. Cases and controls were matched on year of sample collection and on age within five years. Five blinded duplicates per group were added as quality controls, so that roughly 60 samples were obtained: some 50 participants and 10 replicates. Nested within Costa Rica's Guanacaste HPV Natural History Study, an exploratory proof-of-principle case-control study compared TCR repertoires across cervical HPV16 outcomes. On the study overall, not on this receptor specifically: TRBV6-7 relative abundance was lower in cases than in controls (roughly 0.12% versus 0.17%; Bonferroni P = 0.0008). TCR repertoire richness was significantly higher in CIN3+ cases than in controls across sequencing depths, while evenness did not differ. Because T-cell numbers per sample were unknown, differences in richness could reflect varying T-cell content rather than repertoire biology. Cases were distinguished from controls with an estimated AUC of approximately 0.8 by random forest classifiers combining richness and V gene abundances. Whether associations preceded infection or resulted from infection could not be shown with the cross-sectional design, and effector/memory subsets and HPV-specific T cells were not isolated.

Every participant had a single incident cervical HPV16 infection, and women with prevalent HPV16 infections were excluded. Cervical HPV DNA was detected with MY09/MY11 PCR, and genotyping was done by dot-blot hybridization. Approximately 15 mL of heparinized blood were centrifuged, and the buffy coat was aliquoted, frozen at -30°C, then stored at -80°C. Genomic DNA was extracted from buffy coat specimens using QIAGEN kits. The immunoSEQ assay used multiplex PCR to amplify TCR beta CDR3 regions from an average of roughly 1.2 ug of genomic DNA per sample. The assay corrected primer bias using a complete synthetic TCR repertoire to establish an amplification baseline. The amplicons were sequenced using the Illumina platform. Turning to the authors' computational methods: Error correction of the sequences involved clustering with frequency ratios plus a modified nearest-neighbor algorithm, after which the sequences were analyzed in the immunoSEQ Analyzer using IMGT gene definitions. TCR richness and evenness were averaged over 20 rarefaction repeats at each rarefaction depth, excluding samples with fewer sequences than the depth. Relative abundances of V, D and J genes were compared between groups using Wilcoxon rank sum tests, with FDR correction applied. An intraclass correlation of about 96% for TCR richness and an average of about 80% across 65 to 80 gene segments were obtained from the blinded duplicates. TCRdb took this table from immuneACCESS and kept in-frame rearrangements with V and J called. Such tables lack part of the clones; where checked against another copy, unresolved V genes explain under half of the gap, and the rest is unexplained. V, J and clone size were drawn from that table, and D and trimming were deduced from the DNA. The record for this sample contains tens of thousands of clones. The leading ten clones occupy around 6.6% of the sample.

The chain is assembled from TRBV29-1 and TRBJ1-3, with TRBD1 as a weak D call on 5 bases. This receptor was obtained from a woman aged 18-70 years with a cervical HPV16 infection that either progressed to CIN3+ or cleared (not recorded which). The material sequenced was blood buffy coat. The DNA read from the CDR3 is TGCAGCGTTTACAGGGGAAACACC. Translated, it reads CSVYRGNT. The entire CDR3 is CSVYRGNTIYF.